This T cell receptor beta chain originates from a study of T cells in Graves' hyperthyroidism and ophthalmopathy. Study-wide results and limits: A 13 V-J signature model discriminated ophthalmopathy versus stable hyperthyroidism. Blood also held most thyroid clonotypes expanded beyond 0.001.

In regard to this clonotype: Its antigen is currently unknown. The CDR3 end shows no conserved phenylalanine or tryptophan, and so a read error is likely.

RNA transcripts gave rise to amplified TCR beta CDR3 regions. Carried out on the TCR CDR3, a first-round RT-PCR used the HTBI primer set. Using its own MiXCR run on the multiplex PCR reads, TCRdb lists one record per CDR3 protein. The sample lists about 98,000 distinct CDR3 sequences; roughly 40% were seen once. Patients counted as stable if ophthalmopathy did not develop within 18 months. Patients were aged 18 to 65, had disease duration under 2 months, and had newly diagnosed hyperthyroidism. Germline V gives CDR1 SNHLY, CDR2 FYNNEI. The CDR3 has 14 amino acids. V trimming: 6 bases; J trimming: 4 bases; junction bases outside the gene matches: 5.

This sequence was found in a woman between 25 and 40 years old with Graves' hyperthyroidism. The chain employs TRBV2 and TRBJ2-2; TRBD1 agrees at 7 bases. Sequencing was done on a sample of peripheral blood or thyroid tissue (not recorded which). The CDR3 protein is CASSLGQRTGELFL. CDR3 DNA: TGTGCCAGCAGCTTGGGACAGCGCACCGGGGAGCTGTTTCTT.